Following are 7 T cell receptor beta chains from one sample sequenced in a study of graft-versus-host responses after intestinal transplantation. Only in-frame clones appear in the TCRdb table, and some are missing; sequencing was by immunoSEQ multiplex PCR. The data show about 14,000 clones, 35% to 40% seen once. Irradiated stimulators labeled with violet dye, some 200,000 in number, were plated with some 200,000 CFSE-labeled responders. The material sequenced was alloreactive CD8+ T cells from a mixed lymphocyte reaction culture, taken before intestinal transplant. Subset noted: CFSE-low proliferating T cells sorted from approximately six-day pre-transplant mixed lymphocyte reaction (GvH or HvG direction). These receptors came from a human patient who received an intestinal transplant.

J is TRBJ1-2 and V is TRBV28; 9 bases align to TRBD1. This CDR3 region has 14 residues. Per germline, CDR1 MDHEN and CDR2 SYDVKM. The ends lost 8 bases at V and 3 bases at J; junction bases unmatched: 7. This CDR3 reads CASLRTGEDYGYTF. Written as DNA, the CDR3 is TGTGCCAGCCTACGGACAGGGGAGGACTATGGCTACACCTTC.

The rearrangement uses TRBV11-3 and TRBJ2-7; 8 bases match TRBD2. The CDR3 sequence is 13 residues long. Germline assignment: CDR1 SGHNT and CDR2 YENEEA. With V trimmed by 2 bases and J by 5 bases, 2 bases remained unmatched. CDR3 in amino acids: CASSLRGGHEQYF. The CDR3 bases are TGTGCCAGCAGCTTACGGGGGGGCCACGAGCAGTACTTC.

This rearrangement joins TRBV6-1 to TRBJ2-2; D gene uncertain. Trimming removed 7 bases from V and 5 bases from J, with 5 bases in between. Germline V gene data show CDR1 as MNHNS and CDR2 as SASEGT. The CDR3 totals 11 residues. CDR3 loop: CASMRTGELFF. As DNA, the CDR3 is TGTGCCAGCATGCGGACCGGGGAGCTGTTTTTT.

The rearrangement links TRBV6-1 to TRBJ2-7; no clear D gene. V was pared by 6 bases and J by 2 bases, with 11 bases between. Germline CDR1 is MNHNS and CDR2 is SASEGT. CDR3 length: 13 amino acids. CDR3 in amino acids: CASRARQPYEQYF. The DNA for the CDR3 is TGTGCCAGCAGAGCGAGGCAGCCCTACGAGCAGTACTTC.

The CDR3 region is CASSPMAELEFF. As DNA, the CDR3 is TGTGCCAGCAGCCCTATGGCGGAGCTGGAGTTCTTC. J is TRBJ2-1 and V is TRBV7-6, with D unresolved. V was trimmed by 5 bases and J by 14 bases, leaving 16 bases between them. This CDR3 comprises 12 residues. The V gene's germline CDR1 is SGHVS and CDR2 FNYEAQ.

V usage is TRBV29-1 and J usage is TRBJ2-1, with 13 bases identical to TRBD2. The J segment lost 2 bases and the V segment lost 6 bases, leaving 1 base of the junction unmatched. CDR3 length: 14 residues. Germline CDR1 reads SQVTM; CDR2 reads ANQGSEA. CDR3 coding DNA: TGCAGCGTGGGGACTAGCGGGGCCTACAATGAGCAGTTCTTC. Residues: CSVGTSGAYNEQFF.

The V call is TRBV29-1, the J call TRBJ1-2; 8 nucleotides align to TRBD1. The CDR3 extends over 13 amino acids. Germline values: CDR1 SQVTM, CDR2 ANQGSEA. V was pared by 7 bases and J by 4 bases, with 8 bases of the junction left unmatched. CDR3 in DNA: TGCAGCGCCGGACAGGGAGGGCTCTATGGCTACACCTTC. Translated: CSAGQGGLYGYTF.